What follows are 11 T cell receptor beta chains derived from one specimen sequenced in a study of T cell responses to AZD1222 COVID-19 vaccine. Sequencing used immunoSEQ multiplex PCR; TCRdb keeps in-frame clones, though not all of them. The sample carries 120,000 to 150,000 clones, more than 85% recorded once. Sample: peripheral blood, taken on day 0 of AZD1222 vaccination. The receptors here all came from an adult in good health.

This chain connects TRBV9 to TRBJ1-2; a weak D match, TRBD1 (6 bases). Per germline, CDR1 SGDLS and CDR2 YYNGEE. The germline V and J ends were trimmed by 0 bases and 5 bases, with 14 bases remaining between them. The length of the CDR3 is 15 residues. The CDR3 sequence: CASSVGTVGPYGYTF. The CDR3 nucleotides read TGTGCCAGCAGCGTAGGGACAGTGGGCCCTTATGGCTACACCTTC.

The V call is TRBV7-2, the J call TRBJ1-1; D is unresolved. V gave up 1 base and J gave up 0 bases, with 6 bases separating them. Germline CDR1 SGHTA, CDR2 FQGNSA. The CDR3 loop spans 14 amino acids. Written as DNA, the CDR3 is TGTGCCAGCAGCTTAGTCGCTGTGAACACTGAAGCTTTCTTT. It codes for CASSLVAVNTEAFF. Complete variable domain (other parts from reference TRBV7-2 and TRBJ1-1): GAGVSQSPSNKVTEKGKDVELRCDPISGHTALYWYRQSLGQGLEFLIYFQGNSAPDKSGLPSDRFSAERTGGSVSTLTIQRTQQEDSAVYLCASSLVAVNTEAFFGQGTRLTVV.

This rearrangement joins TRBV15 to TRBJ1-1, with 7 bases fitting TRBD1. This CDR3 contains 16 residues. With 1 base clipped from V and 0 bases from J, the junction kept 5 bases outside the gene matches. The germline V gene has CDR1 LNHNV and CDR2 YYDKDF (reference sequence). This CDR3 is CATSRGTGTVNTEAFF. Written as DNA, the CDR3 is TGTGCCACCAGCAGAGGTACCGGGACAGTGAACACTGAAGCTTTCTTT.

The V and J genes are TRBV3-1 (or the pseudogene TRBV3-2) and TRBJ2-5; D is unresolved. This CDR3 is built from 11 residues. Germline CDR1 and CDR2: LGHDT and YNNKEL (reference sequence). V was pared by 5 bases and J by 9 bases, with 10 bases between. The CDR3 DNA is TGTGCCAGCAGCGGTCGGGCGGCCCAGTACTTC. Its translation: CASSGRAAQYF.

This chain uses TRBV7-9 with TRBJ2-7, with D unresolved. V was pared by 3 bases and J by 3 bases, with 9 bases between. Germline CDR1 reads SEHNR; CDR2 reads FQNEAQ (reference sequence). The CDR3 spans 13 residues. The CDR3 loop is CASSFGPSYEQYF. The CDR3 bases are TGTGCCAGCAGCTTTGGGCCCAGCTACGAGCAGTACTTC.

V is TRBV2 and J is TRBJ2-7; TRBD2 matches at 7 bases. V shed 11 bases, J shed 1 base, and the junction held 8 bases outside the gene matches. The CDR3 spans 13 residues. Germline V lookup: CDR1 SNHLY, CDR2 FYNNEI. CDR3 DNA sequence: TGTGCCGGAGGACTAGAGTTATCCTACGAGCAGTACTTC. Protein: CAGGLELSYEQYF.

The V call is TRBV6-5, the J call TRBJ2-3, with D uncertain. The length of the CDR3 is 13 residues. V was clipped by 4 bases and J by 2 bases, with 7 bases between them. The germline gives CDR1 MNHEY, CDR2 SVGAGI. CDR3 amino acids: CASSFLHTDTQYF. In DNA form, the CDR3 reads TGTGCCAGCAGTTTCCTTCACACAGATACGCAGTATTTT.

The chain links TRBV6-5 to TRBJ1-1; maybe TRBD1 (5 bases). Trimming stripped 11 bases from V and 5 bases from J, with 15 bases between. CDR1 and CDR2 from the germline V gene are MNHEY and SVGAGI. This CDR3 contains 12 residues. In DNA, the CDR3 is TGTGCCTGTCAGGGATGGGGAACTGAAGCTTTCTTT. Amino acid sequence: CACQGWGTEAFF.

This chain joins TRBV6-1 and TRBJ1-2, with D maybe TRBD1 (6 bases). The CDR3 runs to 15 residues. Trimming shortened V by 1 base and J by 1 base, and 10 bases separated the two germline ends. The V gene's germline CDR1 is MNHNS and CDR2 SASEGT. The CDR3 coding sequence is TGTGCCAGCAGTGAAGAACAGGGTTATAACTATGGCTACACCTTC. Protein: CASSEEQGYNYGYTF.

This chain links TRBV6-1 with TRBJ1-5; D not certain. CDR1 and CDR2 (germline): MNHNS, SASEGT. Trimming removed 5 bases from V and 6 bases from J, with 8 bases in between. The CDR3 covers 12 residues. This CDR3 is CASSSRLQPQHF. The CDR3 DNA sequence: TGTGCCAGCAGTTCCAGGCTTCAGCCCCAGCATTTT.

The chain carries TRBV10-3 and TRBJ2-5; 7 bases are a match to TRBD2. V lost 3 bases to trimming and J lost 0 bases; unmatched junction nucleotides: 7. Germline CDR1 and CDR2: ENHRY and SYGVKD. The CDR3 sequence is 16 residues long. CDR3 region: CAISEVVRGNQETQYF. The CDR3 nucleotides read TGTGCCATCAGTGAAGTGGTGCGGGGGAACCAAGAGACCCAGTACTTC.